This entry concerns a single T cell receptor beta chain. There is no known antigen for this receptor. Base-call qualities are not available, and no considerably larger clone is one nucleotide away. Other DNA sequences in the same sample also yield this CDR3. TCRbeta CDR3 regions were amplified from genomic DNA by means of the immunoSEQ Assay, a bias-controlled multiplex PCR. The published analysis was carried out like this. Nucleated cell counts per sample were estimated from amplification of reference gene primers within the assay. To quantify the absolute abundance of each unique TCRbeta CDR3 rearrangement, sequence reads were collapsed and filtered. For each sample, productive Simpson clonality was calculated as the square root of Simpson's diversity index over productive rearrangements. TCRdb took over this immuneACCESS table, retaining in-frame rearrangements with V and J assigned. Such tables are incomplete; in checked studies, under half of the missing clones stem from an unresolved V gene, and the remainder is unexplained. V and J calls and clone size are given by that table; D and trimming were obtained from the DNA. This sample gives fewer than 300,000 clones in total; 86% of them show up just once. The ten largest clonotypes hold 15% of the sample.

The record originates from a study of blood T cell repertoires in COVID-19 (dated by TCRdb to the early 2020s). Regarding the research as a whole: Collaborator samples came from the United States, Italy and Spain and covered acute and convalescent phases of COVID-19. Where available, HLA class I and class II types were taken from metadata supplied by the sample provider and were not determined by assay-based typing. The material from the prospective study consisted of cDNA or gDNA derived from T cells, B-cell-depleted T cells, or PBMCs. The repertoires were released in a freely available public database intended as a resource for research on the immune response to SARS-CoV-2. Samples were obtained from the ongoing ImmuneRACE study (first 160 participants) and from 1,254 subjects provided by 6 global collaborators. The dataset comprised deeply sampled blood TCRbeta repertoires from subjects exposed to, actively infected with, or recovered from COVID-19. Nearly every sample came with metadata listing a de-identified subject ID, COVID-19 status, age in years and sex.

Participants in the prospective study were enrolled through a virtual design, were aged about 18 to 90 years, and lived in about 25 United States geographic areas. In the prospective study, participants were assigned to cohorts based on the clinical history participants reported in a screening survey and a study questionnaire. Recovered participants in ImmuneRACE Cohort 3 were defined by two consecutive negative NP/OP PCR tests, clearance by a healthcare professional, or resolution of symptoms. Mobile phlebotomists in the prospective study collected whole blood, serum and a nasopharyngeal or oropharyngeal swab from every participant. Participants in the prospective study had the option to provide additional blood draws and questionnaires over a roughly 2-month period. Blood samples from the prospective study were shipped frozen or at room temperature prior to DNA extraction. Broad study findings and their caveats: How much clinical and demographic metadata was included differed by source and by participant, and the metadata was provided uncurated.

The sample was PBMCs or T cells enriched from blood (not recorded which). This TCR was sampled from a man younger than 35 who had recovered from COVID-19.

CDR3 loop: CASSGGTGELFF. The DNA sequence is as follows: TGTGCCAGCAGCGGAGGGACCGGGGAGCTGTTTTTT. This receptor chain uses TRBV27 and TRBJ2-2, and possibly TRBD2, on 6 matching bases. The CDR3 measures 12 amino acids from cysteine to phenylalanine. Solely the CDR3 DNA is kept, with 36 bases framed from the first base. The V end loses 6 bases and the J end loses 5 bases, and a stretch of 7 bases separates them. In the germline V gene (reference sequence), CDR1 corresponds to MNHEY and CDR2 to SMNVEV.